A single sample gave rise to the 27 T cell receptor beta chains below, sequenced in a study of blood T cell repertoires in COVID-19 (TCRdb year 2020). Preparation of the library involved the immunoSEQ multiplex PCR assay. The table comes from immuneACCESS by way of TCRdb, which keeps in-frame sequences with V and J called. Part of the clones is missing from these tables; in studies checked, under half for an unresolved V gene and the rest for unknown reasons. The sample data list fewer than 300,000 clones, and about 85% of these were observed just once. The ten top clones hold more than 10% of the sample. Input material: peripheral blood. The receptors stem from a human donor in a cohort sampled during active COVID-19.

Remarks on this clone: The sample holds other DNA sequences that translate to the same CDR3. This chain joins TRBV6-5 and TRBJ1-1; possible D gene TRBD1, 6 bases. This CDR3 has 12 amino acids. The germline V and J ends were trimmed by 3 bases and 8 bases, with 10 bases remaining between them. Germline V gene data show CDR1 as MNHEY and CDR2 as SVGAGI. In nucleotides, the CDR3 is TGTGCCAGCAGTTATTCAGGGGAGGAAGCTTTCTTT. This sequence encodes CASSYSGEEAFF.

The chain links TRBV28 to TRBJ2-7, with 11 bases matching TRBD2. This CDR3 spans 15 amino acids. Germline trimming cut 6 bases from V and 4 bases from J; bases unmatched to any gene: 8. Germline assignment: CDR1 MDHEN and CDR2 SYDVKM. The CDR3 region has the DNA TGTGCCAGCAGCGAAACCGGGACTAGCGGATACGAGCAGTACTTC. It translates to CASSETGTSGYEQYF.

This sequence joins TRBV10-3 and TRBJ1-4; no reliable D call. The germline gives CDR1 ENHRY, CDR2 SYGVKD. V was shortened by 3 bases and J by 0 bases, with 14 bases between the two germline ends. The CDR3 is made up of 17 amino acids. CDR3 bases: TGTGCCATCAGTGATGAGGCCAGAGATTCAACTAATGAAAAACTGTTTTTT. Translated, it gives CAISDEARDSTNEKLFF.

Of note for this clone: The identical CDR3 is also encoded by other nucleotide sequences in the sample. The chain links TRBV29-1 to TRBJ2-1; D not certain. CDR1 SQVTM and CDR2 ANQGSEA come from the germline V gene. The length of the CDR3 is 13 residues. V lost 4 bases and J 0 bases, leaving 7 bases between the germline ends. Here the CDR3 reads CSVGRSSYNEQFF. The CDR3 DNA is TGCAGCGTTGGCAGGTCCTCCTACAATGAGCAGTTCTTC.

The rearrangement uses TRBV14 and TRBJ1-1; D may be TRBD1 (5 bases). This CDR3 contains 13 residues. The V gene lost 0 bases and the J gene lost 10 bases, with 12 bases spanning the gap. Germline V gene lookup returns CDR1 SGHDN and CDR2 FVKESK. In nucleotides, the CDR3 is TGTGCCAGCAGCCAAGATTGGGGCGTAGGAGCTTTCTTT. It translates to CASSQDWGVGAFF.

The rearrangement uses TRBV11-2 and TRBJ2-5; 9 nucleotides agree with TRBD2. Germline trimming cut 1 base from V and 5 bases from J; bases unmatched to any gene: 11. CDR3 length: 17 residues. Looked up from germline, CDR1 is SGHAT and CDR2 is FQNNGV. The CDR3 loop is CASSLVPSGATGETQYF. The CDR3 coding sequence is TGTGCCAGCAGCTTAGTTCCTAGCGGGGCCACTGGGGAGACCCAGTACTTC.

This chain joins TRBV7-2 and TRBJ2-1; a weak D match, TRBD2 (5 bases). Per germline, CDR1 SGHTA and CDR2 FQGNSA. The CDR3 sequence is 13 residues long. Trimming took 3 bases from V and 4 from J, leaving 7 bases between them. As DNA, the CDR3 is TGTGCCAGCAGCTTCGGGGTATACAATGAGCAGTTCTTC. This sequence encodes CASSFGVYNEQFF. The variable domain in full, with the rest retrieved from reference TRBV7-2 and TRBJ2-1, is GAGVSQSPSNKVTEKGKDVELRCDPISGHTALYWYRQSLGQGLEFLIYFQGNSAPDKSGLPSDRFSAERTGGSVSTLTIQRTQQEDSAVYLCASSFGVYNEQFFGPGTRLTVL.

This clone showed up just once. CDR3 protein: CASSPGTYKNIQYF. In nucleotides, the CDR3 is TGTGCCAGCAGCCCTGGGACATACAAAAACATTCAGTACTTC. The chain links TRBV7-2 to TRBJ2-4; TRBD1 might be the D (6 bases). Looked up from germline, CDR1 is SGHTA and CDR2 is FQGNSA. The CDR3 covers 14 residues. Trimming stripped 5 bases from V and 3 bases from J, with 11 bases between.

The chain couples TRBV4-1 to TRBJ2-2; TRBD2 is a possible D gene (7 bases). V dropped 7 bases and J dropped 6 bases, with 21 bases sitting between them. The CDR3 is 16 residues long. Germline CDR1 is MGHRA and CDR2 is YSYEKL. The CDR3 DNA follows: TGCGCCAGCAAGGGAGTAAGAAGGGGGGGTCCCGGGGAGCTGTTTTTT. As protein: CASKGVRRGGPGELFF.

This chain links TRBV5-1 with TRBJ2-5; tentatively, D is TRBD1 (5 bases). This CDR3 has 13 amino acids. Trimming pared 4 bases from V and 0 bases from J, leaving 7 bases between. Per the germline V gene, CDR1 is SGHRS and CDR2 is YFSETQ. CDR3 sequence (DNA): TGCGCCAGCAGCCCGGACAACCAAGAGACCCAGTACTTC. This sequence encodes CASSPDNQETQYF.

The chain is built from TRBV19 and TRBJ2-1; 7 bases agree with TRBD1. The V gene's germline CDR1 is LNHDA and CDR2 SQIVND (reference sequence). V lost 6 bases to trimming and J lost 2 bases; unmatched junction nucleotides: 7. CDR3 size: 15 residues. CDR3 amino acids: CASRSDRVAYNEQFF. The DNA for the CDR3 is TGTGCCAGTAGGAGCGACAGGGTTGCCTACAATGAGCAGTTCTTC.

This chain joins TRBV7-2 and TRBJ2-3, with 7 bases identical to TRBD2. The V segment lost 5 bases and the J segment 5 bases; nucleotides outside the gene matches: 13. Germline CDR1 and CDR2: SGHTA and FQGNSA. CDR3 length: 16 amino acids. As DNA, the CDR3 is TGTGCCAGCAGCCAGGGAATGAGCGGGGTAGGAGATACGCAGTATTTT. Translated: CASSQGMSGVGDTQYF.

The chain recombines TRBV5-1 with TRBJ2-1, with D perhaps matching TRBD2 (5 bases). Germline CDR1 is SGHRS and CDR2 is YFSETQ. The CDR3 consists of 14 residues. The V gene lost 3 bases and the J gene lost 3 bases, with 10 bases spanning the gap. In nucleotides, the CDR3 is TGCGCCAGCAGCTCAGCGGACTTCTACAATGAGCAGTTCTTC. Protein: CASSSADFYNEQFF.

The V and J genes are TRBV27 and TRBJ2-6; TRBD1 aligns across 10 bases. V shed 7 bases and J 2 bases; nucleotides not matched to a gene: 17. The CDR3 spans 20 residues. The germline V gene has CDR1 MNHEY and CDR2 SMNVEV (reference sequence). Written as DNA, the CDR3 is TGTGCCAGCACCCTAAGGGGGGGCCGGGACAGGGGAACTGGGGCCAACGTCCTGACTTTC. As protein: CASTLRGGRDRGTGANVLTF.

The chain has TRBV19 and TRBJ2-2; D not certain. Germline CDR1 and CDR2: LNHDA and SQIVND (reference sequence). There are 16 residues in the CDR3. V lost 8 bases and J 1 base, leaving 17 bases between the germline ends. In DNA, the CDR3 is TGTGCCAGTTTGTCTTGGGTGGCTAGGAACACCGGGGAGCTGTTTTTT. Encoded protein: CASLSWVARNTGELFF. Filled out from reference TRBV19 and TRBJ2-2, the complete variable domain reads DGGITQSPKYLFRKEGQNVTLSCEQNLNHDAMYWYRQDPGQGLRLIYYSQIVNDFQKGDIAEGYSVSREKKESFPLTVTSAQKNPTAFYLCASLSWVARNTGELFFGEGSRLTVL.

CDR3 nucleotide sequence: TGCGCCAGCAGCCTAGGACAGGGGGATCAGCCCCAGCATTTT. It is translated as CASSLGQGDQPQHF. The gene calls are TRBV5-1 and TRBJ1-5, with 10 bases identical to TRBD1. This CDR3 contains 14 residues. Losses at the gene ends were 4 bases for V and 5 bases for J; bases not matched to a gene: 3. Germline V gives CDR1 SGHRS, CDR2 YFSETQ.

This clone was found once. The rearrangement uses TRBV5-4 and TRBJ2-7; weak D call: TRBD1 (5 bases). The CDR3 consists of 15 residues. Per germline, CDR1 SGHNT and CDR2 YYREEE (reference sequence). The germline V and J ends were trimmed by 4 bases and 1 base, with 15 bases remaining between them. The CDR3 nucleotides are TGTGCCAGCAGCCGAAGTCAGGGATCTTCCTACGAGCAGTACTTC. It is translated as CASSRSQGSSYEQYF.

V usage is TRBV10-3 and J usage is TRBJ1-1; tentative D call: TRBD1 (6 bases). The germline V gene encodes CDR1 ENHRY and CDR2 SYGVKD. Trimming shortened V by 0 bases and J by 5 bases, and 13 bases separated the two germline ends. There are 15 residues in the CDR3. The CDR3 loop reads CAISESEGVGTEAFF. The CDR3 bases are TGTGCCATCAGTGAGTCTGAGGGGGTAGGTACTGAAGCTTTCTTT.

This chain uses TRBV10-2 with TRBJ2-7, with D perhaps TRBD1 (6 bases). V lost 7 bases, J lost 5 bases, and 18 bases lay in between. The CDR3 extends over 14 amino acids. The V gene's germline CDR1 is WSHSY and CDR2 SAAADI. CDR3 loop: CASTPTGRGDEQYF. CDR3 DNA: TGCGCCAGCACTCCTACGGGCAGGGGCGACGAGCAGTACTTC.

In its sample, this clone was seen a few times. CDR3 amino acids: CASSLRVFGAFF. CDR3 nucleotides: TGTGCCAGCAGTTTACGGGTTTTTGGAGCTTTCTTT. This sequence joins TRBV12-3 or TRBV12-4 and TRBJ1-1; D call uncertain. Trimming removed 2 bases from V and 10 bases from J, with 11 bases in between. There are 12 residues in the CDR3.

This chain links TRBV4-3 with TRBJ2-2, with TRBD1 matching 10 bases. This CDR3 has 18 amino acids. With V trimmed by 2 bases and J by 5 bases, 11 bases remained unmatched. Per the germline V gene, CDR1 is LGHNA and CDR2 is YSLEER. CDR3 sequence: CASSQTRAGQGGTGELFF. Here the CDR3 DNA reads TGCGCCAGCAGCCAAACCCGAGCCGGACAGGGGGGGACCGGGGAGCTGTTTTTT.

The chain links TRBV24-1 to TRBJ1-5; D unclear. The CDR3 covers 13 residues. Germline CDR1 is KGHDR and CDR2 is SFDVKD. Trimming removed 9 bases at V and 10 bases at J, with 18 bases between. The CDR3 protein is CATREWREGPQHF. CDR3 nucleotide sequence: TGTGCCACCCGCGAGTGGAGGGAGGGCCCCCAGCATTTT.

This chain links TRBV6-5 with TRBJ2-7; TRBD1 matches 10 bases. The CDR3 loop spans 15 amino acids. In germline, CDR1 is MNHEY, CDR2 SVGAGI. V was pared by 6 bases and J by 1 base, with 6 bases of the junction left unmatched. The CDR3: CASRPGGQGSYEQYF. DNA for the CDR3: TGTGCCAGCAGGCCCGGGGGACAGGGGTCCTACGAGCAGTACTTC.

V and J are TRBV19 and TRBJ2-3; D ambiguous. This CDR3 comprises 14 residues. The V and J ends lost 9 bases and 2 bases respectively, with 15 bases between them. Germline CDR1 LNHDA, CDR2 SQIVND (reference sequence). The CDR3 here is CASRSNSYTDTQYF. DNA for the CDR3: TGTGCCAGCCGTTCAAACTCCTACACAGATACGCAGTATTTT.

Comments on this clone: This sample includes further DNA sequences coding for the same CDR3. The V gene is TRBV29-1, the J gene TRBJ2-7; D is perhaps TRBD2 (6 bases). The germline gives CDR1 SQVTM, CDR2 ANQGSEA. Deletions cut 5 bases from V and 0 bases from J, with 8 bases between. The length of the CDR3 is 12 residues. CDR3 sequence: CSVSGFSYEQYF. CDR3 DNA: TGCAGCGTTAGCGGGTTCTCCTACGAGCAGTACTTC.

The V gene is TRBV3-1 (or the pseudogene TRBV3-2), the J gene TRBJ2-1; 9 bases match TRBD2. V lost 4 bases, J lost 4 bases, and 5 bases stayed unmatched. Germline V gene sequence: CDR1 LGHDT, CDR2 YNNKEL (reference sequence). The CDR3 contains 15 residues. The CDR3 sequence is CASSLSSGTYNEQFF. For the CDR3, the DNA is TGTGCCAGCAGCCTCTCTAGCGGGACATACAATGAGCAGTTCTTC.

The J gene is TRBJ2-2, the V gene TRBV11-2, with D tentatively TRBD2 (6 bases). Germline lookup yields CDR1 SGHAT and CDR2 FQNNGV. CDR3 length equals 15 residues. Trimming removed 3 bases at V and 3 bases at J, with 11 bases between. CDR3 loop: CASSFLAVDTGELFF. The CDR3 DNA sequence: TGTGCCAGCAGCTTTTTAGCGGTCGACACCGGGGAGCTGTTTTTT.